The present T cell receptor beta chain was sequenced within a study of blood T cell repertoires in COVID-19. Study as a whole: The United States, Italy and Spain supplied acute and convalescent COVID-19 samples. The analysed material was cDNA or gDNA that came from T cells, B-cell-depleted T cells, or PBMCs.

The CDR3 runs 16 residues. Trimming removed 3 bases from V and 0 bases from J; junction bases left unmatched: 7. CDR1 and CDR2 (germline): KGHSH, LQKENI. Per the authors' pipeline: Researchers report that nucleated cell counts were estimated from reference gene primer amplification. Clones were sequenced by immunoSEQ multiplex PCR, and TCRdb holds only the in-frame ones, with some missing. D and trimming come from the DNA, and the V and J calls and clone size come from that table. The data hold tens of thousands of clones, with roughly 85% observed a single time. The sequencing input was peripheral blood. This sequence was found in a man in his fifties or sixties with active or convalescent COVID-19. The chain is built from TRBV18 and TRBJ1-2, with TRBD1 matching 7 bases. CDR3 residues: CASSPSGQQTNYGYTF. DNA for the CDR3: TGTGCCAGCTCACCGTCGGGACAGCAGACTAACTATGGCTACACCTTC.